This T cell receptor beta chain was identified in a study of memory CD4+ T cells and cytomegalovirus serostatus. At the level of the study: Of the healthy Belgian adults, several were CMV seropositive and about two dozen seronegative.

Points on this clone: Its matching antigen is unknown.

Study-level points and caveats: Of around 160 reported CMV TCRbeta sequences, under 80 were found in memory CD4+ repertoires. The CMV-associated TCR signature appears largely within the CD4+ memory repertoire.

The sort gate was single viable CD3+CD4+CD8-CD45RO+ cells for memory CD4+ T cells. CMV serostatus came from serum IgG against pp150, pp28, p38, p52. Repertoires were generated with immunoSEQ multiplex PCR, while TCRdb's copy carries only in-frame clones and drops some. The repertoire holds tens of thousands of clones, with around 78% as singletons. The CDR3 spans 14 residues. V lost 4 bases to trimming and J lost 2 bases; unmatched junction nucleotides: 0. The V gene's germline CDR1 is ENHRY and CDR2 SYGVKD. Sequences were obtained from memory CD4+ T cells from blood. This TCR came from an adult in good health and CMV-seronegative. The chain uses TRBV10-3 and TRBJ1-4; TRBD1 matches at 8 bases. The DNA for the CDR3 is TGTGCCATCAGTGGGACAGGGACTAATGAAAAACTGTTTTTT. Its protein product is CAISGTGTNEKLFF.